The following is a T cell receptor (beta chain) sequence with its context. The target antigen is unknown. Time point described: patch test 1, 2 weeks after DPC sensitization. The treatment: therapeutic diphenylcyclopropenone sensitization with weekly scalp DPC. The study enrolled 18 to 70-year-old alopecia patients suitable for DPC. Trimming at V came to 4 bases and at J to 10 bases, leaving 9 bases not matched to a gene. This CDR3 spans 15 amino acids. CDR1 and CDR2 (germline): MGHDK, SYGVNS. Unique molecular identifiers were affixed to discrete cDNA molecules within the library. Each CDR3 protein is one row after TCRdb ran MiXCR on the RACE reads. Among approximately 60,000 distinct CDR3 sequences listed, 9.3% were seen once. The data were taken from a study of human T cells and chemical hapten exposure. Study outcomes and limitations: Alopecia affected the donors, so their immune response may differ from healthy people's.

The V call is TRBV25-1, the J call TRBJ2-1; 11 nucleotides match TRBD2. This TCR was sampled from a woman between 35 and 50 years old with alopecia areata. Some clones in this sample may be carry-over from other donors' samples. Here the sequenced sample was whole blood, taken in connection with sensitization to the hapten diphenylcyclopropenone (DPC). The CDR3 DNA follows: TGTGCCAGCAGTGCTGTGACTAGCGGGGACGGGGAGCAGTTCTTC. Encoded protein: CASSAVTSGDGEQFF.